What follows are 6 T cell receptor beta chains derived from one specimen sequenced in a study of shared clonotypes between healthy human individuals. Some clones are missing from TCRdb's copy, which holds only in-frame ones; the method was immunoSEQ multiplex PCR. This table holds 1,500,000 or so clones, less than 99% found once. Sequenced input: naive CD4+ T cells sorted from blood. Subset in this sample: CD45RA+ positively selected. These receptors were collected from a man aged 30-40 years in good health.

The rearrangement links TRBV7-8 to TRBJ2-3; weak D call: TRBD2 (6 bases). V lost 6 bases and J lost 4, with 11 bases in between. This CDR3 contains 13 residues. Germline values: CDR1 SGHVS, CDR2 FQNEAQ. The CDR3 loop is CASRGTGPDTQYF. For the CDR3, the DNA is TGTGCCAGCAGGGGGACTGGGCCAGATACGCAGTATTTT.

A note on this clone: Other DNA sequences in the same sample also yield this CDR3. This chain connects TRBV9 to TRBJ2-1, with a weak D call TRBD2 (5 bases). Trimming took 0 bases from V and 1 from J, leaving 8 bases between them. The CDR3 totals 15 residues. The germline gives CDR1 SGDLS, CDR2 YYNGEE. Here the CDR3 DNA reads TGTGCCAGCAGCGTAGACAGCGGATCCTACAATGAGCAGTTCTTC. Amino acids: CASSVDSGSYNEQFF.

The chain has TRBV5-1 and TRBJ2-1; D gene unclear. The CDR3 sequence is 14 residues long. The germline gives CDR1 SGHRS, CDR2 YFSETQ. V was trimmed by 5 bases and J by 0 bases, leaving 9 bases between them. CDR3 sequence (DNA): TGCGCCAGCAGAAAAATTAGCTCCTACAATGAGCAGTTCTTC. This gives the protein CASRKISSYNEQFF.

The V and J genes are TRBV10-2 and TRBJ1-1; the D gene is possibly TRBD1 (5 bases). Germline assignment: CDR1 WSHSY and CDR2 SAAADI. With 5 bases removed from V and 6 bases from J, the gap between germline ends came to 19 bases. The CDR3 consists of 15 residues. The CDR3 here is CASSPGPRSVAEAFF. Written as DNA, the CDR3 is TGCGCCAGCAGTCCGGGACCCCGAAGTGTGGCTGAAGCTTTCTTT.

This chain connects TRBV7-9 to TRBJ2-1; a weak D match, TRBD2 (5 bases). The germline V gene encodes CDR1 SEHNR and CDR2 FQNEAQ (reference sequence). The V end was cut by 5 bases, the J end by 10 bases, with 15 bases between. This CDR3 comprises 13 residues. The chain's CDR3 is CASSNSGSGEQFF. The CDR3 DNA is TGTGCCAGCAGCAATAGTGGCTCGGGGGAGCAGTTCTTC.

This clone came up once. The V gene is TRBV10-3, the J gene TRBJ2-3; TRBD2 aligns across 7 bases. The CDR3 loop spans 16 amino acids. Germline-derived CDR1 and CDR2 are ENHRY and SYGVKD. The V segment lost 4 bases and the J segment 2 bases; nucleotides outside the gene matches: 9. This CDR3 reads CAISGRPSGLTDTQYF. CDR3 nucleotide sequence: TGTGCCATCAGTGGGAGGCCTAGCGGTCTCACAGATACGCAGTATTTT.